This entry is about one T cell receptor (beta chain). Antigen specificity is unknown. V was pared by 6 bases and J by 3 bases, with 8 bases of the junction left unmatched. Looked up from germline, CDR1 is MGHDK and CDR2 is SYGVNS. The CDR3 runs to 14 residues. Data came from immunoSEQ multiplex PCR; TCRdb stores just in-frame clones and leaves some out. The profile shows 110,000 to 150,000 clones, approximately 89% of them singletons. This sample was taken from a study of cytomegalovirus exposure and HLA in healthy donors. About the research overall: A subsequent analysis reported that the 95 to 150 validation repertoires were produced on the same platform that had also been used for the 550 to 750 first-cohort repertoires. Study results and limitations: Around 160 TCR beta chains were listed as cytomegalovirus-associated. High sensitivity and specificity were reportedly achieved when the classifier diagnosed cytomegalovirus status.

The donors were part of the roughly 130-subject validation cohort, which stood apart from the roughly 730-subject first cohort. The V gene is TRBV25-1, the J gene TRBJ2-7; the match to TRBD1 covers 7 bases. The receptor was isolated from a man between 18 and 35 years old in good health and CMV-seronegative. The sample consisted of PBMCs. This CDR3 is CASRGTALGYEQYF. DNA of the CDR3: TGTGCCAGCAGGGGGACAGCACTGGGCTACGAGCAGTACTTC.